A single sample is the source of the 18 T cell receptor beta chains below, sequenced in a study of blood T cells in healthy people across ages. A second PCR, run for roughly 7 to 12 cycles, used a sample-barcoded 5' primer plus a J-beta primer mix. Using its own MiXCR run on the 5' RACE reads, TCRdb lists one record per CDR3 protein. The sample contains 1.5 million to 2 million distinct CDR3 sequences, about 50% of which appear only once. Sequences were obtained from blood. The receptors were sampled from a woman aged 35 to 49 in good health.

The V call is TRBV2, the J call TRBJ2-5; unclear D gene. The V gene's germline CDR1 is SNHLY and CDR2 FYNNEI. Trimming pared 7 bases from V and 0 bases from J, leaving 15 bases between. The CDR3 has 15 residues. The CDR3 DNA sequence: TGTGCCAGCAAACTGAGGACGGCAAACCAAGAGACCCAGTACTTC. It yields the protein CASKLRTANQETQYF.

This clonotype was seen once. This sequence joins TRBV4-2 and TRBJ1-2; 7 positions agree with TRBD1. Germline CDR1 is LGHNA and CDR2 is YNFKEQ. J was trimmed by 7 bases and V by 3 bases; bases with no gene match: 14. This CDR3 contains 16 residues. CDR3 coding DNA: TGTGCCAGCAGCCAGTCATTACAGGGGCGATCCCCTGGCTACACCTTC. Protein product: CASSQSLQGRSPGYTF.

Turning to this clonotype: This may come from a read error, since a much larger clone is one base off. The V call is TRBV18, the J call TRBJ2-3, with 11 bases lining up with TRBD2. The V gene's germline CDR1 is KGHSH and CDR2 LQKENI. The V gene end was trimmed by 2 bases and the J gene end by 5 bases; junction bases not matched to a gene: 6. This CDR3 has 16 residues. CDR3 in DNA: TGTGCCAGCTCACCAGTTGGCGGGACTAGCGGAGATACGCAGTATTTT. This sequence encodes CASSPVGGTSGDTQYF.

This clonotype was counted a few times. The rearrangement uses TRBV4-2 and TRBJ2-1; TRBD2 matches at 9 bases. Looked up from germline, CDR1 is LGHNA and CDR2 is YNFKEQ. The J segment lost 8 bases and the V segment lost 0 bases, leaving 8 bases of the junction unmatched. The CDR3 has 16 amino acids. DNA for the CDR3: TGTGCCAGCAGCCAAGAGAGGGGCGGGGGGGCGGATGAGCAGTTCTTC. It encodes CASSQERGGGADEQFF.

This clonotype was seen a single time. The rearrangement joins TRBV25-1 to TRBJ1-1; 9 positions match TRBD1. V trimming: 4 bases; J trimming: 10 bases; junction bases outside the gene matches: 16. This CDR3 spans 16 amino acids. Germline V gene data show CDR1 as MGHDK and CDR2 as SYGVNS. CDR3 coding DNA: TGTGCCAGCAGTGTAATTGGCGGGACAGGGAAAATGCCAGCTTTCTTT. Amino acid sequence: CASSVIGGTGKMPAFF.

The V call is TRBV15, the J call TRBJ2-6; 9 bases line up with TRBD1. Germline loops: CDR1 LNHNV, CDR2 YYDKDF (reference sequence). V shed 3 bases and J 4 bases; nucleotides not matched to a gene: 10. CDR3 length: 18 residues. The CDR3 loop is CATSSPERTGAGANVLTF. The CDR3 DNA is TGTGCCACCAGCAGTCCAGAGAGGACAGGGGCAGGGGCCAACGTCCTGACTTTC.

V is TRBV4-2 and J is TRBJ2-3, with 8 bases lining up with TRBD2. V lost 4 bases to trimming and J lost 5 bases; unmatched junction nucleotides: 17. This CDR3 is built from 18 residues. Germline CDR1 LGHNA, CDR2 YNFKEQ. The DNA of the CDR3 is TGTGCCAGCAGCCCCAATGACGGGGGGGGTTCCAAGGGAGATACGCAGTATTTT. This encodes CASSPNDGGGSKGDTQYF.

V gene TRBV28 combines with J gene TRBJ1-2; maybe TRBD1 (6 bases). V was pared by 5 bases and J by 5 bases, with 12 bases between. The germline CDR1 and CDR2 sequences are MDHEN and SYDVKM. This CDR3 region has 13 residues. The CDR3 loop reads CASSPPGEYGYTF. The CDR3 DNA is TGTGCCAGCAGTCCCCCAGGGGAGTATGGCTACACCTTC.

The chain recombines TRBV6-1 with TRBJ2-7; D possibly corresponds to TRBD2 (6 bases). The germline V gene encodes CDR1 MNHNS and CDR2 SASEGT. The CDR3 contains 17 residues. Trimming left V 6 bases short and J 10 bases short, with 31 bases between. The CDR3 DNA follows: TGTGCCAGCAGCCGTGGGCTAGGGACTCCTAGAGGGGAAACCCAGTACTTC. Translated, it gives CASSRGLGTPRGETQYF.

The table lists this clonotype with many counts. The chain uses TRBV7-2 and TRBJ2-5, with D unresolved. Trimming removed 5 bases from V and 9 bases from J, with 16 bases in between. Germline assignment: CDR1 SGHTA and CDR2 FQGNSA. This CDR3 has 13 residues. The CDR3 sequence is CASSARQVGSQYF. The CDR3 nucleotides are TGTGCCAGCAGCGCACGACAAGTAGGGTCCCAGTACTTC.

The chain links TRBV12-3 or TRBV12-4 to TRBJ1-2; 7 bases match TRBD1. The trim removed 7 bases at V and 7 bases at J, leaving 6 bases unmatched. The CDR3 loop spans 12 amino acids. The CDR3 region is CASTPQGRGYTF. The CDR3 DNA is TGTGCCAGCACCCCACAGGGGCGTGGCTACACCTTC.

Concerning this clonotype itself: With a much larger clone just one base away, this may be a read error. This chain uses TRBV28 with TRBJ2-7; D gene ambiguous. This CDR3 region has 15 residues. CDR1 is MDHEN and CDR2 is SYDVKM in the germline V gene. CDR3: CASSPRFRYPYEQNF. The CDR3 nucleotides are TGTGCCAGCAGTCCCCGTTTTCGGTATCCCTACGAGCAGAACTTC.

This sequence joins TRBV4-3 and TRBJ2-5, with 13 bases lining up with TRBD2. The germline V gene encodes CDR1 LGHNA and CDR2 YSLEER. The CDR3 is 16 amino acids. J lost 7 bases, V lost 4 bases, and 9 bases had no gene match. The chain's CDR3 is CASSLGLAGNKGTQYF. In DNA form, the CDR3 reads TGCGCCAGCAGCCTGGGACTAGCGGGGAATAAAGGGACCCAGTACTTC.

There are a few counts of this clonotype. For the CDR3, the DNA is TGTGCCAGCAGCTTAGATGGGGGGACCGGCTACACCTTC. It translates to CASSLDGGTGYTF. This sequence joins TRBV7-9 and TRBJ1-2; D might be TRBD1 (5 bases). The V end lost 1 base, the J end lost 8 bases, and 11 bases lay between the germline ends. This CDR3 is 13 amino acids long. Looked up from germline, CDR1 is SEHNR and CDR2 is FQNEAQ (reference sequence). Based on the CDR3 plus reference TRBV7-9 and TRBJ1-2, the full variable domain is DTGVSQNPRHKITKRGQNVTFRCDPISEHNRLYWYRQTLGQGPEFLTYFQNEAQLEKSRLLSDRFSAERPKGSFSTLEIQRTEQGDSAMYLCASSLDGGTGYTFGSGTRLTVV.

In this sample, this clonotype turned up a few times. V and J are TRBV6-5 and TRBJ2-1; unclear D gene. The V end lost 2 bases, the J end lost 0 bases, and 14 bases lay between the germline ends. Germline-derived CDR1 and CDR2 are MNHEY and SVGAGI. The length of the CDR3 is 17 residues. The CDR3 sequence is CASSYRVPSSSYNEQFF. CDR3 nucleotide sequence: TGTGCCAGCAGTTACAGGGTCCCGTCGAGCTCCTACAATGAGCAGTTCTTC.

The chain combines TRBV4-2 with TRBJ2-5; TRBD2 matches 10 bases. Looked up from germline, CDR1 is LGHNA and CDR2 is YNFKEQ. The CDR3 spans 18 residues. The V segment lost 0 bases and the J segment 5 bases; nucleotides outside the gene matches: 12. CDR3 sequence reads: CASSQDWSGGAGMETQYF. In DNA, the CDR3 is TGTGCCAGCAGCCAAGATTGGAGCGGGGGGGCTGGGATGGAGACCCAGTACTTC.

The genes are TRBV7-9 and TRBJ2-1; TRBD1 might be the D (7 bases). This CDR3 is built from 15 residues. V was trimmed by 2 bases and J by 7 bases, leaving 15 bases between them. Germline V gives CDR1 SEHNR, CDR2 FQNEAQ (reference sequence). Here the CDR3 reads CASSLMTGTVNEQFF. CDR3 nucleotide sequence: TGTGCCAGCAGCTTAATGACAGGGACTGTGAATGAGCAGTTCTTC. Full variable domain (missing parts from reference TRBV7-9 and TRBJ2-1): DTGVSQNPRHKITKRGQNVTFRCDPISEHNRLYWYRQTLGQGPEFLTYFQNEAQLEKSRLLSDRFSAERPKGSFSTLEIQRTEQGDSAMYLCASSLMTGTVNEQFFGPGTRLTVL.

This clonotype turned up a few times. The CDR3 reads CASSVGTGSNEKLFF. The CDR3 DNA is TGTGCCAGCAGCGTCGGGACAGGGTCTAATGAAAAACTGTTTTTT. The rearrangement links TRBV9 to TRBJ1-4, with 9 bases identical to TRBD1. The V gene's germline CDR1 is SGDLS and CDR2 YYNGEE. The CDR3 extends over 15 amino acids. Trimming removed 2 bases from V and 3 bases from J; junction bases left unmatched: 2.